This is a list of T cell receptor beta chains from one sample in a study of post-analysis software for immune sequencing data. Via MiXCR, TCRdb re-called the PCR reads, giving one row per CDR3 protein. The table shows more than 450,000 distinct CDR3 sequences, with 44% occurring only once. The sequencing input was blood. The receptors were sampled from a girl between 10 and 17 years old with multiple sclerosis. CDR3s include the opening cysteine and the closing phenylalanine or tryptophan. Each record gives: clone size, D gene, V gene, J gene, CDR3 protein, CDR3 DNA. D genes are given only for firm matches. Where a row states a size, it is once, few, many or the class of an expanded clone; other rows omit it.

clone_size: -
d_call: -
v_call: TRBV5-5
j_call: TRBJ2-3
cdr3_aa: CASIESGAGTDTQYF
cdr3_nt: TGTGCCAGCATCGAATCGGGGGCCGGCACAGATACGCAGTATTTT

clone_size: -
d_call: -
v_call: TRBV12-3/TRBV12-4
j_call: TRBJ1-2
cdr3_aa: CASSLQAMSNYGYTF
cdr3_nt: TGTGCCAGCAGTTTACAGGCGATGTCTAACTATGGCTACACCTTC

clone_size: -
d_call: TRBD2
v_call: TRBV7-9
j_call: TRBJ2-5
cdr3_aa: CASSSAGVWGQETQYF
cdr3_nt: TGTGCCAGCAGTTCCGCGGGAGTGTGGGGCCAAGAGACCCAGTACTTC

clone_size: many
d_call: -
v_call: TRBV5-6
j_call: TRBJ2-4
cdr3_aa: CASSLAQGNIQYF
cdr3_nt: TGTGCCAGCAGCTTGGCACAGGGAAACATTCAGTACTTC

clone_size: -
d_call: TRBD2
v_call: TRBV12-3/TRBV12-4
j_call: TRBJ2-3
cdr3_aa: CASSRIAGSTDTQYF
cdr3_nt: TGTGCCAGCAGTCGAATAGCGGGCAGTACAGATACGCAGTATTTT

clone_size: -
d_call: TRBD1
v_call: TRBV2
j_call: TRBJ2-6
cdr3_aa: CASSGDRAGANVLTF
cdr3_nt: TGTGCCAGCAGTGGGGACAGGGCTGGGGCCAACGTCCTGACTTTC

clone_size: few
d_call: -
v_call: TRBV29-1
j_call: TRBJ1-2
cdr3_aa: CSVGSNRGSGYTF
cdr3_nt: TGCAGCGTTGGATCAAACAGAGGCTCCGGCTACACCTTC

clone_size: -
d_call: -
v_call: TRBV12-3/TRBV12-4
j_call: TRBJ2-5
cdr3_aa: CASSSIPGPQYF
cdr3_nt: TGTGCCAGCAGTTCTATTCCGGGACCGCAGTACTTC

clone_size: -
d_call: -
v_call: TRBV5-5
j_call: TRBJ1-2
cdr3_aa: CASSLEGWGARSYTF
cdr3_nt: TGTGCCAGCAGCTTGGAAGGATGGGGGGCGCGAAGCTACACCTTC

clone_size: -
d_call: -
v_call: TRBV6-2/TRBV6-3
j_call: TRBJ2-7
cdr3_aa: CASRTRYEQYF
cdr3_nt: TGTGCCAGCAGGACTCGATACGAGCAGTACTTC

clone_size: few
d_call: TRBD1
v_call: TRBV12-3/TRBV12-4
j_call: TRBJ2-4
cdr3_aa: CASSKTGGAAKNIQYF
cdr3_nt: TGTGCCAGCAGTAAGACAGGGGGCGCGGCCAAAAACATTCAGTACTTC

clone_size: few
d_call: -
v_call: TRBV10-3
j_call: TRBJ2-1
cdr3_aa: CAISGLGSSYNEQFF
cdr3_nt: TGTGCCATCAGTGGCCTGGGGAGCTCCTACAATGAGCAGTTCTTC

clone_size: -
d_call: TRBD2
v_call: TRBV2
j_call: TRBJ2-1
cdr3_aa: CARGSNSYNEQFF
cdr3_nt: TGTGCCCGCGGGAGTAACTCCTACAATGAGCAGTTCTTC

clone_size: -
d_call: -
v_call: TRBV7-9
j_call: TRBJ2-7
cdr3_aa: CASSQSYGTYEQYF
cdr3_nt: TGTGCCAGCAGTCAATCATACGGCACCTACGAGCAGTACTTC

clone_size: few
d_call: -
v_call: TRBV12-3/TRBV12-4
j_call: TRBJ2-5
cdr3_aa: CASISRLDKETQYF
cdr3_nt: TGTGCCAGCATCTCGAGGTTGGACAAAGAGACCCAGTACTTC

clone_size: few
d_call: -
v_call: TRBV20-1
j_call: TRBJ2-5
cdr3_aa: CSARGQSQETQYF
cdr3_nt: TGCAGTGCTAGGGGACAATCCCAAGAGACCCAGTACTTC

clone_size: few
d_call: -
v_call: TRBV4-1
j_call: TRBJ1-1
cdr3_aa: CASSQTQTGNTEAFF
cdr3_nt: TGCGCCAGCAGCCAGACTCAAACAGGGAACACTGAAGCTTTCTTT

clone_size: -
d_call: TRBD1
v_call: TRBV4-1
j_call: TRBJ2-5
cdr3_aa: CASSWGTGGRETQYF
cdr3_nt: TGCGCCAGCAGCTGGGGGACAGGGGGCCGGGAGACCCAGTACTTC

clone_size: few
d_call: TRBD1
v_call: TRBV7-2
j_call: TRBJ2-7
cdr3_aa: CASSFRTGSSYEQYF
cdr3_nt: TGTGCCAGCAGCTTCCGGACAGGGAGCTCCTACGAGCAGTACTTC

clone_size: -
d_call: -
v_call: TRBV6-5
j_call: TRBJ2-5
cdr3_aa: CAGSSPGRRKRTQYF
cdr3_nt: TGTGCCGGCAGTTCCCCGGGACGTCGGAAACGGACCCAGTACTTC

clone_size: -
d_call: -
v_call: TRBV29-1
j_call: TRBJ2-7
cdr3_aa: CSVTGSSYEQYF
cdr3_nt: TGCAGCGTCACAGGGAGCTCCTACGAGCAGTACTTC

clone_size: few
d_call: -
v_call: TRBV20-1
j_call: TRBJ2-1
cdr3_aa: CSARGGADYNEQFF
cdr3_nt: TGCAGTGCTAGAGGTGGAGCGGACTACAATGAGCAGTTCTTC

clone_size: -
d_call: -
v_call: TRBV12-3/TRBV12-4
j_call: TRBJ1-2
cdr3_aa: CASSLILGGYTF
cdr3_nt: TGTGCCAGCAGTCTAATACTTGGCGGCTACACCTTC

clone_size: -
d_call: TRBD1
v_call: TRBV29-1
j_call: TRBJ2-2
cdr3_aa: CSVEKQGWAGELFF
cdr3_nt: TGCAGCGTTGAAAAACAGGGGTGGGCCGGGGAGTTGTTTTTT

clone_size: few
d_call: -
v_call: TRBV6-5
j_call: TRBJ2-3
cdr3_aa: CASSRTVRKGTDTQYF
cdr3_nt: TGTGCCAGCAGTCGGACAGTTAGAAAGGGCACAGATACGCAGTATTTT

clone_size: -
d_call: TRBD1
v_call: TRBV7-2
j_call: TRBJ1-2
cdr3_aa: CASSPRDSFNYGYTF
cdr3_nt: TGTGCCAGCAGCCCCCGGGACAGCTTTAACTATGGCTACACCTTC

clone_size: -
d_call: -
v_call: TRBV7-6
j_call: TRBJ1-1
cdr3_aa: CASSTGINTEAFF
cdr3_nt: TGTGCCAGCAGCACAGGGATCAACACTGAAGCTTTCTTT

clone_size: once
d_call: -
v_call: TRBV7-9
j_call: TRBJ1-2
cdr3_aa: CASSFRAGDYVYTF
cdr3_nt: TGTGCCAGCAGCTTTCGCGCCGGGGACTATGTCTACACCTTC

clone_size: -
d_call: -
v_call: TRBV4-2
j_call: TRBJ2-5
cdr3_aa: CASSQGDRREETQYF
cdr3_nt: TGTGCCAGCAGCCAAGGAGACAGACGTGAAGAGACCCAGTACTTC

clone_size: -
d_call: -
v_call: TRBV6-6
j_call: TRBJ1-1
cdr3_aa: CASIWAQSGGTEAFF
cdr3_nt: TGTGCCAGCATCTGGGCCCAATCAGGCGGCACTGAAGCTTTCTTT

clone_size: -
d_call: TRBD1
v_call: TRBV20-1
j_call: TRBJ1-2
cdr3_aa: CSARVQGSYGYTF
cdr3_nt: TGCAGTGCTAGGGTACAGGGGTCCTATGGCTACACCTTC

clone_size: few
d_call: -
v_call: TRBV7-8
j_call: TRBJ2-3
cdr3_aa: CASSLTIGARTDTQYF
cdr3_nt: TGTGCCAGCAGCCTCACTATCGGGGCCCGCACAGATACGCAGTATTTT

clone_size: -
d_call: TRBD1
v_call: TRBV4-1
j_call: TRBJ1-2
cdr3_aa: CASSHIQGSDGYTF
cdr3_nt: TGCGCCAGCAGCCACATACAGGGGAGCGACGGCTACACCTTC

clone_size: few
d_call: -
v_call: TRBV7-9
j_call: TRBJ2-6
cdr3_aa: CASSLSPGTLAGANVLTF
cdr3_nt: TGTGCCAGCAGCTTAAGCCCCGGGACCCTGGCCGGGGCCAACGTCCTGACTTTC

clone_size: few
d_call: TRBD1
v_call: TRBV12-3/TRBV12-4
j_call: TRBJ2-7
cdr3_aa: CASSEGALEQYF
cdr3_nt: TGTGCCAGCAGCGAGGGGGCCCTCGAGCAGTACTTC

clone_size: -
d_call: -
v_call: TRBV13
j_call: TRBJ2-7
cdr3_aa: CASSAGSPGEQYF
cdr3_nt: TGTGCCAGCTCGGCGGGCAGTCCAGGCGAGCAGTACTTC

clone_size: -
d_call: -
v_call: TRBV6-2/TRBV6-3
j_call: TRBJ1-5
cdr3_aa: CASSKPNRAGNQPQHF
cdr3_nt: TGTGCCAGCAGCAAACCGAACAGGGCCGGCAATCAGCCCCAGCATTTT

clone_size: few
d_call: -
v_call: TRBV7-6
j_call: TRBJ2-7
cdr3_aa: CASSLERGAGYEQYF
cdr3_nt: TGTGCCAGCAGCTTAGAGAGGGGCGCAGGGTACGAGCAGTACTTC

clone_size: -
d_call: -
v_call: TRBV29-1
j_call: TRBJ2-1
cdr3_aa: CSVADRSNEQFF
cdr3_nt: TGCAGCGTTGCCGATCGGAGCAATGAGCAGTTCTTC

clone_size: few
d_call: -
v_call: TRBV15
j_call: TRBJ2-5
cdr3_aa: CATSRVDPGETQYF
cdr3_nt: TGTGCCACCAGCAGAGTTGACCCCGGAGAGACCCAGTACTTC

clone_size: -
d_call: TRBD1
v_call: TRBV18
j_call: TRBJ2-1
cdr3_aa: CASSPSGQGAYEQFF
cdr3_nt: TGTGCCAGCTCACCTTCCGGACAGGGGGCCTACGAGCAGTTCTTC

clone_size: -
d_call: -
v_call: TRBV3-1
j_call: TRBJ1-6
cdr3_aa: CASSHGTDNSPLHF
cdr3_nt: TGTGCCAGCAGCCACGGGACGGATAATTCACCCCTCCACTTT

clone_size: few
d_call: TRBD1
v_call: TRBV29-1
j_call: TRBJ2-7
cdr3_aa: CSGTYGQGTEQYF
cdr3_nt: TGCAGCGGAACATACGGACAGGGGACCGAGCAGTACTTC

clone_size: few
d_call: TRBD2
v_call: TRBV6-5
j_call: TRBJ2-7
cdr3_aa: CASSSGTSGTYEQYF
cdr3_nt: TGTGCCAGCAGTAGTGGGACTAGCGGGACCTACGAGCAGTACTTC

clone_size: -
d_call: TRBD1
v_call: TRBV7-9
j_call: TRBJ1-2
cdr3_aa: CASSRGTGGNYGYTF
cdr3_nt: TGTGCCAGCAGCCGAGGGACAGGAGGAAACTATGGCTACACCTTC

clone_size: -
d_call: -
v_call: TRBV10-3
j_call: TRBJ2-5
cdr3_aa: CAIRGAGQETQYF
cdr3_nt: TGTGCCATCAGGGGGGCAGGCCAAGAGACCCAGTACTTC

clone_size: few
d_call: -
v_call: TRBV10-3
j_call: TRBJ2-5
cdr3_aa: CAISGGRNQETQYF
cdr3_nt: TGTGCCATCAGTGGGGGCAGGAACCAAGAGACCCAGTACTTC

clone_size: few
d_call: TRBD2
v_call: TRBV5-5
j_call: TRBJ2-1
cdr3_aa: CASSVSGGALNEQFF
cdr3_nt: TGTGCCAGCAGCGTTAGCGGGGGGGCTCTCAATGAGCAGTTCTTC

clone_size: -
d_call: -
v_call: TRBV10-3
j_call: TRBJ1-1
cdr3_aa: CAMVPDSARNTEAFF
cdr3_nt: TGTGCCATGGTCCCCGACTCAGCTAGGAACACTGAAGCTTTCTTT

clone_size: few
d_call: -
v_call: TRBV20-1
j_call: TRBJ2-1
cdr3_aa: CSAFRGSYNEQFF
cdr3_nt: TGCAGTGCCTTCAGGGGCTCCTACAATGAGCAGTTCTTC

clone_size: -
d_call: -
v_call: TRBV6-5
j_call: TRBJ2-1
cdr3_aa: CASSYQGHEQFF
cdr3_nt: TGTGCCAGCAGTTACCAGGGGCATGAGCAGTTCTTC

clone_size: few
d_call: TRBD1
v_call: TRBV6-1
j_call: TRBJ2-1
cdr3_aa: CASRDRGLAVTYNEQFF
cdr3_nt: TGTGCCAGCAGGGACAGGGGGCTGGCAGTCACCTACAATGAGCAGTTCTTC

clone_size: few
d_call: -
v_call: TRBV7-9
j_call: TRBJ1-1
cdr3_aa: CASSLGGETEAFF
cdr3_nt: TGTGCCAGCAGCCTGGGGGGGGAGACTGAAGCTTTCTTT

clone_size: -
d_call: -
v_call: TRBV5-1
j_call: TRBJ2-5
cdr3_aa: CASSYQASGTQYF
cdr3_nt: TGCGCCAGCAGCTACCAGGCGAGTGGGACCCAGTACTTC

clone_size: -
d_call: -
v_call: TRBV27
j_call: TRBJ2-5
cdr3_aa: CASSYRTAQETQYF
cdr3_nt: TGTGCCAGCAGTTACCGGACGGCTCAAGAGACCCAGTACTTC